Below are 28 T cell receptor beta chains sequenced from a single sample in a study of blood T cell repertoires in COVID-19 (TCRdb year 2020). Library method: the immunoSEQ multiplex PCR assay. TCRdb obtained this table from immuneACCESS and retained in-frame rearrangements with V and J assigned. These tables miss some clones; where compared with another copy, unresolved V genes account for less than half of the shortfall, and the remainder is unexplained. The table for this sample lists 350,000 to 550,000 clones; nearly 90% of them were counted only once. The ten largest clones capture about 2.1% of the sample. The sequenced sample consisted of PBMCs or T cells enriched from blood (not recorded which). The receptors shown here come from a woman aged 18 to 35 with acute COVID-19.

The gene calls are TRBV11-2 and TRBJ2-7; 8 nucleotides align to TRBD1. This CDR3 contains 14 residues. Germline CDR1 reads SGHAT; CDR2 reads FQNNGV. V shed 3 bases, J shed 5 bases, and the junction held 6 bases outside the gene matches. CDR3 sequence reads: CASSFWTGPNEQYF. CDR3 DNA sequence: TGTGCCAGCAGCTTCTGGACAGGGCCCAACGAGCAGTACTTC.

The chain recombines TRBV15 with TRBJ1-4; TRBD1 agrees at 7 bases. Losses at the gene ends were 5 bases for V and 4 bases for J; bases not matched to a gene: 10. The CDR3 consists of 16 residues. Germline V CDR1 and CDR2: LNHNV, YYDKDF (reference sequence). The DNA for the CDR3 is TGTGCCACCAGCTACCGAGGACAGGCGTTTAATGAAAAACTGTTTTTT. Encoded protein: CATSYRGQAFNEKLFF.

V and J are TRBV6-5 and TRBJ1-1, with 9 bases identical to TRBD1. CDR3 length: 14 amino acids. The V and J ends lost 7 bases and 2 bases, in that order; junction bases with no gene match: 5. Germline V gene data show CDR1 as MNHEY and CDR2 as SVGAGI. CDR3 bases: TGTGCCAGCATCCTGGACAGGGGCAACACTGAAGCTTTCTTT. Protein product: CASILDRGNTEAFF.

V usage is TRBV2 and J usage is TRBJ2-5; tentatively, D is TRBD2 (6 bases). The CDR3 sequence is 13 residues long. V was shortened by 7 bases and J by 3 bases, with 12 bases between the two germline ends. Germline CDR1 and CDR2: SNHLY and FYNNEI. In DNA form, the CDR3 reads TGTGCCAGCATCCGAGGAGGGGAAGAGACCCAGTACTTC. Its protein is CASIRGGEETQYF. The full variable domain, its missing parts supplied by reference TRBV2 and TRBJ2-5, is EPEVTQTPSHQVTQMGQEVILRCVPISNHLYFYWYRQILGQKVEFLVSFYNNEISEKSEIFDDQFSVERPDGSNFTLKIRSTKLEDSAMYFCASIRGGEETQYFGPGTRLLVL.

V gene TRBV19 combines with J gene TRBJ2-3; 9 nucleotides align to TRBD2. With V trimmed by 5 bases and J by 4 bases, 4 bases remained unmatched. Germline CDR1 is LNHDA and CDR2 is SQIVND (reference sequence). This CDR3 is 14 amino acids long. CDR3 nucleotides: TGTGCCAGTAGTCCGGGACTAGCTCCAGATACGCAGTATTTT. It yields the protein CASSPGLAPDTQYF.

V usage is TRBV7-6 and J usage is TRBJ2-2, with 10 bases matching TRBD2. The CDR3 spans 15 residues. The ends lost 4 bases at V and 4 bases at J; junction bases unmatched: 3. Germline lookup yields CDR1 SGHVS and CDR2 FNYEAQ. The CDR3, as DNA: TGTGCCAGCAGCTCGCAGCGGGAGGGCACCGGGGAGCTGTTTTTT. Its translation is CASSSQREGTGELFF.

J is TRBJ1-1 and V is TRBV6-6; TRBD1 agrees at 8 bases. Looked up from germline, CDR1 is MNHNY and CDR2 is SVGAGI (reference sequence). With V trimmed by 0 bases and J by 3 bases, 3 bases remained unmatched. This CDR3 comprises 15 residues. The CDR3 is CASSYSQGEDTEAFF. The CDR3 DNA reads TGTGCCAGCAGTTACTCACAGGGGGAGGACACTGAAGCTTTCTTT.

This chain joins TRBV24-1 and TRBJ2-3, with 9 bases that match TRBD2. This CDR3 is built from 16 residues. Per the germline V gene, CDR1 is KGHDR and CDR2 is SFDVKD. The junction had 4 bases not matched to a gene; V was cut back by 2 bases and J by 2 bases. As DNA, the CDR3 is TGTGCCACCAGTGATTGGACTAGCGCTGCCACAGATACGCAGTATTTT. Its translation: CATSDWTSAATDTQYF.

This clone appeared once. This chain links TRBV6-6 with TRBJ2-5, with unresolved D. CDR1 and CDR2 from the germline V gene are MNHNY and SVGAGI (reference sequence). V shed 2 bases and J shed 1 base, with 14 bases lying between them. CDR3 length: 16 residues. CDR3 bases: TGTGCCAGCAGTTACCCTTCAGTGGCCCGCCAAGAGACCCAGTACTTC. This encodes CASSYPSVARQETQYF.

The rearrangement uses TRBV7-2 and TRBJ2-1, with 7 bases lining up with TRBD1. The CDR3 consists of 14 residues. Germline CDR1 and CDR2: SGHTA and FQGNSA. The V and J ends lost 4 bases and 10 bases, in that order; junction bases with no gene match: 10. The DNA for the CDR3 is TGTGCCAGCAGCTCCTCTACAGGGGTTCGGGAGCAGTTCTTC. Amino acids: CASSSSTGVREQFF.

The V gene is TRBV28, the J gene TRBJ1-2; D gene uncertain. This CDR3 has 14 amino acids. Germline assignment: CDR1 MDHEN and CDR2 SYDVKM. The V end lost 5 bases, the J end lost 1 base, and 11 bases lay between the germline ends. CDR3 in DNA: TGTGCCAGCAGTCCCACCCGGGGTAACTATGGCTACACCTTC. Protein: CASSPTRGNYGYTF.

V and J are TRBV19 and TRBJ1-1, with D perhaps matching TRBD1 (6 bases). Trimming shortened V by 5 bases and J by 3 bases, and 22 bases separated the two germline ends. The CDR3 loop spans 17 amino acids. Germline values: CDR1 LNHDA, CDR2 SQIVND (reference sequence). The CDR3 nucleotides are TGTGCCAGTAGTCCGGGGAGGGTAGGGGGAGGATACACTGAAGCTTTCTTT. It translates to CASSPGRVGGGYTEAFF.

This clone was observed a handful of times. CDR3 residues: CASSQDPTSGGLYEQYF. DNA for the CDR3: TGCGCCAGCAGCCAAGATCCGACTAGCGGGGGTCTTTACGAGCAGTACTTC. The genes are TRBV4-1 and TRBJ2-7, with 12 bases aligning to TRBD2. V was pared by 0 bases and J by 4 bases, with 7 bases of the junction left unmatched. The CDR3 runs to 17 residues. CDR1 and CDR2 from the germline V gene are MGHRA and YSYEKL.

The chain joins TRBV30 to TRBJ2-1, with a possible D match to TRBD2 (6 bases). Trimming removed 1 base at V and 0 bases at J, with 10 bases between. Germline loops: CDR1 GTSNPN, CDR2 SVGIG (reference sequence). The CDR3 spans 15 residues. CDR3 DNA sequence: TGTGCCTGGAGTGGGGACTTGAGCTCCTACAATGAGCAGTTCTTC. Translating it yields CAWSGDLSSYNEQFF.

The chain employs TRBV11-2 and TRBJ1-2; D gene uncertain. Germline V lookup: CDR1 SGHAT, CDR2 FQNNGV. The V and J ends lost 2 bases and 7 bases respectively, with 11 bases between them. CDR3 length: 13 amino acids. For the CDR3, the DNA is TGTGCCAGCAGCTTAAGTTTAGAGGGTGGCTACACCTTC. Amino acid sequence: CASSLSLEGGYTF.

The rearrangement joins TRBV30 to TRBJ2-5; D is unclear. This CDR3 contains 14 residues. V lost 0 bases, J lost 2 bases, and 10 bases lay in between. The germline V gene encodes CDR1 GTSNPN and CDR2 SVGIG (reference sequence). The CDR3 sequence is CAWSVIGGQETQYF. The CDR3 coding sequence is TGTGCCTGGAGTGTAATCGGCGGTCAAGAGACCCAGTACTTC.

This clone showed up just a few times. The chain links TRBV7-8 to TRBJ2-1, with TRBD1 identical over 7 bases. V lost 5 bases and J lost 7; bases outside the gene matches: 5. The CDR3 sequence is 13 residues long. Looked up from germline, CDR1 is SGHVS and CDR2 is FQNEAQ. The CDR3 nucleotides are TGTGCCAGCAGCCCCGGGACAGTAAATGAGCAGTTCTTC. The encoded protein is CASSPGTVNEQFF. Together with reference TRBV7-8 and TRBJ2-1, the CDR3 gives the full variable domain: GAGVSQSPRYKVAKRGQDVALRCDPISGHVSLFWYQQALGQGPEFLTYFQNEAQLDKSGLPSDRFFAERPEGSVSTLKIQRTQQEDSAVYLCASSPGTVNEQFFGPGTRLTVL.

This chain uses TRBV6-1 with TRBJ2-1; 9 nucleotides line up with TRBD1. CDR3 length equals 16 residues. V was pared by 0 bases and J by 4 bases, with 4 bases of the junction left unmatched. In germline, CDR1 is MNHNS, CDR2 SASEGT. DNA for the CDR3: TGTGCCAGCAGTGAAGCTTCGGGACAGGGATACAATGAGCAGTTCTTC. Its protein is CASSEASGQGYNEQFF.

The gene calls are TRBV28 and TRBJ1-5; 9 positions match TRBD1. V shed 4 bases, J shed 6 bases, and the junction held 7 bases outside the gene matches. In germline, CDR1 is MDHEN, CDR2 SYDVKM. The CDR3 totals 15 residues. The CDR3 sequence: CASSYAGTGFQPQHF. As DNA, the CDR3 is TGTGCCAGCAGTTACGCCGGGACAGGGTTTCAGCCCCAGCATTTT.

This sequence joins TRBV27 and TRBJ2-5, with D perhaps TRBD2 (6 bases). V was pared by 6 bases and J by 5 bases, with 28 bases between. Germline lookup yields CDR1 MNHEY and CDR2 SMNVEV (reference sequence). The CDR3 spans 18 residues. The CDR3 spells CASSPVAISQEGWETQYF. In nucleotides, the CDR3 is TGTGCCAGCAGCCCTGTTGCGATCTCACAGGAGGGGTGGGAGACCCAGTACTTC.

The chain uses TRBV28 and TRBJ2-2, with 7 bases identical to TRBD1. Germline V gene sequence: CDR1 MDHEN, CDR2 SYDVKM. J gave up 6 bases and V 7 bases, and 14 bases lay outside the gene matches. The CDR3 length is 16 residues. CDR3 DNA: TGTGCCAGCACCCCGCCCCACAGGGGACGGGCCGGGGAGCTGTTTTTT. Residues: CASTPPHRGRAGELFF.

The V gene is TRBV6-1, the J gene TRBJ1-2, with D uncertain. V lost 2 bases to trimming and J lost 4 bases, with 8 bases between them. The CDR3 runs 13 residues. The germline CDR1 and CDR2 sequences are MNHNS and SASEGT. Written as DNA, the CDR3 is TGTGCCAGCAGTGAACCTTCCCGCTATGGCTACACCTTC. Its translation is CASSEPSRYGYTF.

V and J are TRBV5-1 and TRBJ2-1; D might be TRBD2 (5 bases). CDR1 SGHRS and CDR2 YFSETQ come from the germline V gene. This CDR3 is 14 amino acids long. V was clipped by 5 bases and J by 0 bases, with 9 bases between them. The CDR3 DNA reads as TGCGCCAGCAGGATAGGGAGCTCCTACAATGAGCAGTTCTTC. It translates to CASRIGSSYNEQFF.

The chain recombines TRBV19 with TRBJ2-1; 8 nucleotides match TRBD2. CDR1 is LNHDA, CDR2 SQIVND, per germline (reference sequence). The CDR3 has 18 residues. The V and J ends lost 5 bases and 0 bases, in that order; junction bases with no gene match: 12. The CDR3 sequence is CASSSGGPSGSSYNEQFF. CDR3 bases: TGTGCCAGTAGTTCCGGAGGTCCTAGCGGGTCCTCCTACAATGAGCAGTTCTTC.

Notes on this clone: Other DNA sequences in this sample translate to the same CDR3. V usage is TRBV27 and J usage is TRBJ1-2, with 8 positions matching TRBD1. V shed 5 bases, J shed 8 bases, and the junction held 7 bases outside the gene matches. Germline CDR1 MNHEY, CDR2 SMNVEV (reference sequence). The CDR3 totals 13 residues. The CDR3 sequence: CASSLQGAGGYTF. The CDR3 DNA follows: TGTGCCAGCAGTCTGCAGGGGGCAGGGGGCTACACCTTC.

This clone was observed a handful of times. The V and J genes are TRBV15 and TRBJ2-2; D possibly corresponds to TRBD1 (5 bases). This CDR3 has 15 residues. V lost 1 base, J lost 0 bases, and 6 bases lay in between. Looked up from germline, CDR1 is LNHNV and CDR2 is YYDKDF (reference sequence). The CDR3 coding sequence is TGTGCCACCAGCAGAGTAGGGGCGAACACCGGGGAGCTGTTTTTT. This encodes CATSRVGANTGELFF.

V gene TRBV18 combines with J gene TRBJ1-1, with 7 bases identical to TRBD1. Trimming at V came to 2 bases and at J to 0 bases, leaving 3 bases not matched to a gene. The V gene's germline CDR1 is KGHSH and CDR2 LQKENI. The CDR3 totals 15 residues. The CDR3 bases are TGTGCCAGCTCACCAAGGGACAGCATGAACACTGAAGCTTTCTTT. Amino acid sequence: CASSPRDSMNTEAFF.

The CDR3 DNA is TGTGCCAGCAGGGCAGCGGGGGCCTCCTACGAGCAGTACTTC. Translating gives CASRAAGASYEQYF. The rearrangement links TRBV2 to TRBJ2-7, with 8 bases identical to TRBD2. This CDR3 is built from 14 residues. V lost 6 bases and J lost 0; bases outside the gene matches: 4. CDR1 SNHLY and CDR2 FYNNEI come from the germline V gene.